These 10 T cell receptor beta chains came from one sample sequenced in a study of blood T cell repertoires in COVID-19. Profiled with immunoSEQ multiplex PCR; TCRdb holds only in-frame clones, not every one. The table shows about 140,000 clones, with 81% occurring only once. Sequencing was performed on peripheral blood. These receptors were collected from a human donor in a cohort sampled during active COVID-19.

The chain joins TRBV23-1 to TRBJ2-6, with D hard to call. TRBV23-1 is placed among ORFs of uncertain function. V was shortened by 11 bases and J by 0 bases, with 8 bases between the two germline ends. The length of the CDR3 is 13 residues. CDR3: CAGVSSGANVLTF. CDR3 DNA sequence: TGCGCCGGAGTAAGCTCTGGGGCCAACGTCCTGACTTTC.

This chain links TRBV4-3 with TRBJ2-7, with 9 nucleotides matching TRBD1. Per the germline V gene, CDR1 is LGHNA and CDR2 is YSLEER. The CDR3 contains 15 residues. V trimming: 4 bases; J trimming: 2 bases; junction bases outside the gene matches: 6. CDR3 nucleotide sequence: TGCGCCAGCAGCCCCGGGACAGGGTTCCCCTACGAGCAGTACTTC. Translated, it gives CASSPGTGFPYEQYF.

This clone was recorded only once. This chain joins TRBV9 and TRBJ1-3, with D uncertain. CDR3 length: 8 residues. Trimming removed 10 bases from V and 11 bases from J, with 7 bases in between. Germline V CDR1 and CDR2: SGDLS, YYNGEE. The CDR3 DNA follows: TGTGCCCCCGGGGCCATATATTTT. Translated, it gives CAPGAIYF.

This sequence joins TRBV7-9 and TRBJ2-7; weak D call: TRBD2 (6 bases). Germline lookup yields CDR1 SEHNR and CDR2 FQNEAQ (reference sequence). The CDR3 is made up of 14 amino acids. V dropped 8 bases and J dropped 1 base, with 15 bases sitting between them. CDR3 sequence reads: CASGRETVSYEQYF. The CDR3 DNA reads TGTGCCAGCGGTCGGGAGACCGTTTCCTACGAGCAGTACTTC.

The chain couples TRBV6-5 to TRBJ2-5; tentative D call: TRBD1 (6 bases). Trimming cost V 2 bases and J 5 bases, with 18 bases left between them. This CDR3 has 16 amino acids. Germline V gene lookup returns CDR1 MNHEY and CDR2 SVGAGI. CDR3 nucleotide sequence: TGTGCCAGCAGTTACAGCTACCTTCAGGGGTGGGAGACCCAGTACTTC. Its translation is CASSYSYLQGWETQYF.

The CDR3 here is CASSLFRVLNTEAFF. CDR3 DNA sequence: TGTGCCAGCAGTTTATTCAGGGTCTTGAACACTGAAGCTTTCTTT. V usage is TRBV6-2 or TRBV6-3 and J usage is TRBJ1-1; D possibly corresponds to TRBD1 (5 bases). CDR1 is MNHEY, CDR2 SVGEGT, per germline. The V end lost 4 bases, the J end lost 0 bases, and 12 bases lay between the germline ends. The CDR3 has 15 residues.

The chain uses TRBV27 and TRBJ2-7, with 9 bases aligning to TRBD1. This CDR3 contains 15 residues. The germline V gene has CDR1 MNHEY and CDR2 SMNVEV (reference sequence). Germline trimming cut 1 base from V and 5 bases from J; bases unmatched to any gene: 6. The CDR3 loop reads CASSLFGTGYDEQYF. DNA of the CDR3: TGTGCCAGCAGTTTATTTGGGACAGGGTATGACGAGCAGTACTTC.

The chain combines TRBV27 with TRBJ1-5; 12 positions match TRBD1. J lost 8 bases, V lost 7 bases, and 15 bases had no gene match. This CDR3 spans 17 amino acids. The germline gives CDR1 MNHEY, CDR2 SMNVEV (reference sequence). CDR3 nucleotide sequence: TGTGCCAGCATGCCGGGACAGGGGGCACTCGGGGGAAAGCCCCAGCATTTT. Amino acids: CASMPGQGALGGKPQHF.

V usage is TRBV29-1 and J usage is TRBJ2-5, with D perhaps matching TRBD2 (6 bases). V shed 0 bases and J shed 6 bases, with 11 bases lying between them. There are 13 residues in the CDR3. Germline V gene data show CDR1 as SQVTM and CDR2 as ANQGSEA. For the CDR3, the DNA is TGCAGCGTTGAAGAACTCGGGAGACAGACCCAGTACTTC. Its protein product is CSVEELGRQTQYF.

The J gene is TRBJ1-1, the V gene TRBV6-2 or TRBV6-3; D not resolved. Germline CDR1 reads MNHEY; CDR2 reads SVGEGT. This CDR3 spans 15 amino acids. Trimming shortened V by 3 bases and J by 4 bases, and 15 bases separated the two germline ends. CDR3 protein: CASSYTFGGITEAFF. CDR3 in DNA: TGTGCCAGCAGTTATACTTTTGGAGGGATCACTGAAGCTTTCTTT.